This T cell receptor (beta chain) derives from a study of shared clonotypes between healthy human individuals. Study details: The study drew on two women and a few men aged 18 to 49 as donors.

The authors divided CD4+ cells into CD45RA+ naive and CD45RA-negative memory subsets. Original handling: ImmunoSEQ supplied junction-only sequences lacking quality scores, so filtering was different. Profiling relied on immunoSEQ multiplex PCR, and the TCRdb table lists in-frame clones only, not all of them. Clone size and the V and J calls come from that table; the DNA yielded D and trimming. The repertoire holds nearly 750,000 clones, approximately 72% seen once, with roughly 1.8% in the top ten. V lost 4 bases, J lost 1 base, and 4 bases stayed unmatched. This CDR3 is built from 15 residues. Per the germline V gene, CDR1 is SGHRS and CDR2 is YFSETQ.

The clonotype comes from a woman aged 30 to 39 in good health. This chain links TRBV5-1 with TRBJ2-7; 11 bases are a match to TRBD2. The sequenced sample was memory CD4+ T cells sorted from blood. Subset of the sample: CD45RA-negative fraction. The CDR3 region is CASSGRLAGSYEQYF. CDR3 DNA sequence: TGCGCCAGCAGCGGTCGACTAGCGGGGTCCTACGAGCAGTACTTC.